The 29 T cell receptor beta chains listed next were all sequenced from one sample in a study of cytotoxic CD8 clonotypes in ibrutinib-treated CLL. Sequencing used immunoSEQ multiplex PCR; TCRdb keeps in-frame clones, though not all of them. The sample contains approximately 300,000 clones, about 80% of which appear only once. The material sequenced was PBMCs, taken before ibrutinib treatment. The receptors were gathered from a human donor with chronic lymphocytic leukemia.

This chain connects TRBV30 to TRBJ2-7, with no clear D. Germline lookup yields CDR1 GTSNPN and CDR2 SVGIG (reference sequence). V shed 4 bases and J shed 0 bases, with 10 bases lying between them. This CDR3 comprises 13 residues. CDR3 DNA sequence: TGTGCCTGGAAACACCAGAACTCCTACGAGCAGTACTTC. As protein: CAWKHQNSYEQYF.

The CDR3, as DNA: TGTGCCACCAGCAGCATGATAGCGGGAGTTCACAATGAGCAGTTCTTC. This translates into CATSSMIAGVHNEQFF. The chain uses TRBV15 and TRBJ2-1; 9 bases align to TRBD2. The J segment lost 5 bases and the V segment lost 3 bases, leaving 8 bases of the junction unmatched. In germline, CDR1 is LNHNV, CDR2 YYDKDF (reference sequence). The CDR3 totals 16 residues.

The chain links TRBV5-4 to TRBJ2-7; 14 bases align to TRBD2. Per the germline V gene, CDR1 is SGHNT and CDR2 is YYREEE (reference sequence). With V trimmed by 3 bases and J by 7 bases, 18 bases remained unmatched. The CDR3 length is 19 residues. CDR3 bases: TGTGCCAGCAGCTCGCCACCGGGACTAGCGGGAGAAGCCTCTGTGGAGCAGTACTTC. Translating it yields CASSSPPGLAGEASVEQYF.

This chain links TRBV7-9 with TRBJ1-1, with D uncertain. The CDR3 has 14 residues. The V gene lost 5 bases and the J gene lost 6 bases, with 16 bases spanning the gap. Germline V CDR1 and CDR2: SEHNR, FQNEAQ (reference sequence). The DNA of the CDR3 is TGTGCCAGCAGCCCCAGCGGGAGCCGTTCTGAAGCTTTCTTT. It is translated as CASSPSGSRSEAFF.

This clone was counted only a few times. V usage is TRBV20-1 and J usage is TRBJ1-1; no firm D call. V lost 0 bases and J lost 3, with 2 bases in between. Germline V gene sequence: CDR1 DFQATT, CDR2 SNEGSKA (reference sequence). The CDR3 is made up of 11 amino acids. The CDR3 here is CSARDDTEAFF. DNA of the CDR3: TGCAGTGCTAGAGATGACACTGAAGCTTTCTTT.

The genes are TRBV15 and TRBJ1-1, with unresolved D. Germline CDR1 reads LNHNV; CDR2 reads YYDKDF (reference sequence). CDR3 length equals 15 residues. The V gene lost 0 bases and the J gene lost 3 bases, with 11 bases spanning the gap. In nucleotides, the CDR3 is TGTGCCACCAGCAGAGATCTGGGCCCCTACACTGAAGCTTTCTTT. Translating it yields CATSRDLGPYTEAFF.

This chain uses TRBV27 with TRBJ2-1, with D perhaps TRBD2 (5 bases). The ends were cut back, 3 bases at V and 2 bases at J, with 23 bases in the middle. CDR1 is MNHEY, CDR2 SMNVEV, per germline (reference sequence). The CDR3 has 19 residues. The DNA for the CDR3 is TGTGCCAGCAGTTTTGGGATCTCGGCAGGCGGGTCGACCTACAATGAGCAGTTCTTC. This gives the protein CASSFGISAGGSTYNEQFF.

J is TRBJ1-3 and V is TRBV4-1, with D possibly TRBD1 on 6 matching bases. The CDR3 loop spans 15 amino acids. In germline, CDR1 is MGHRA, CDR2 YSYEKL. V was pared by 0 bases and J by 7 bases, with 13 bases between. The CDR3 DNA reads TGCGCCAGCAGCCAAGAGCGACAGGCGTGGAACACCATATATTTT. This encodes CASSQERQAWNTIYF.

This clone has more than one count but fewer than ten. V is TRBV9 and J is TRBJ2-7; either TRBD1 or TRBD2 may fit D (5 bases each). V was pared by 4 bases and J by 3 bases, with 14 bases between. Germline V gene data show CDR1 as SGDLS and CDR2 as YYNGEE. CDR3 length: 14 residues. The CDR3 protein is CASSIRDGGYEQYF. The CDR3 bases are TGTGCCAGCAGCATCCGGGACGGCGGCTACGAGCAGTACTTC.

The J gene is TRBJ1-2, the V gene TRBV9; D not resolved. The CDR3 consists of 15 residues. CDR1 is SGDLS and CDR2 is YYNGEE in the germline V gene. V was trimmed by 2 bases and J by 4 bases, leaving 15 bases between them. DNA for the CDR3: TGTGCCAGCAGCGTCGCGCTGGGCGCAGGCTATGGCTACACCTTC. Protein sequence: CASSVALGAGYGYTF.

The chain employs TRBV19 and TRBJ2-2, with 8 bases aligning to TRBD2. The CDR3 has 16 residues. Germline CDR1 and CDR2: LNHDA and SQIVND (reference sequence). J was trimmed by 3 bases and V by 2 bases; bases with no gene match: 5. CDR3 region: CASSITQREHTGELFF. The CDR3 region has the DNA TGTGCCAGTAGTATAACCCAGCGGGAGCACACCGGGGAGCTGTTTTTT.

Here the CDR3 reads CASSWTSVSSYNEQFF. The CDR3 region has the DNA TGTGCCAGTAGCTGGACGAGCGTTAGCTCCTACAATGAGCAGTTCTTC. The V call is TRBV19, the J call TRBJ2-1; D is unclear. This CDR3 region has 16 residues. Between the trimmed V and J ends, which lost 6 bases and 0 bases, there was a span of 15 bases. CDR1 and CDR2 from the germline V gene are LNHDA and SQIVND (reference sequence).

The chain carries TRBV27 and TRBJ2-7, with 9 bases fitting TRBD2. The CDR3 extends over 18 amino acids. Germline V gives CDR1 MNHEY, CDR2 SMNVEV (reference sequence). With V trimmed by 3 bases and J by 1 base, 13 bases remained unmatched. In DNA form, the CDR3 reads TGTGCCAGCAGTTTGGGGCGGACTAGCGAACACTCGTCCTACGAGCAGTACTTC. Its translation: CASSLGRTSEHSSYEQYF.

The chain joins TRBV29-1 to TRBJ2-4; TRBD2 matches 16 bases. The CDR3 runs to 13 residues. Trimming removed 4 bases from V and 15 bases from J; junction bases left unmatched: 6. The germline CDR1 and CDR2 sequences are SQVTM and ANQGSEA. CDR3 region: CSVVGTSGRAVYF. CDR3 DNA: TGCAGCGTTGTTGGGACTAGCGGGAGGGCCGTGTACTTC.

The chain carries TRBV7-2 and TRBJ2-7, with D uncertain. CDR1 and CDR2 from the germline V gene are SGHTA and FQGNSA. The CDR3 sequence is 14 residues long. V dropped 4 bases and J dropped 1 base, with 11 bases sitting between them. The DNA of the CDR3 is TGTGCCAGCAGCTGGACCGGGCCTTCCTACGAGCAGTACTTC. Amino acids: CASSWTGPSYEQYF.

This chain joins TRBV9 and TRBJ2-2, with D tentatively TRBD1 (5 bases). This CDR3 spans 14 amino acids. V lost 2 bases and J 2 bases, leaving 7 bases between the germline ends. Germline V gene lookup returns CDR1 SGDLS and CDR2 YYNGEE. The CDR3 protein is CASSVQGNTGELFF. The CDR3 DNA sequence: TGTGCCAGCAGCGTTCAGGGTAACACCGGGGAGCTGTTTTTT. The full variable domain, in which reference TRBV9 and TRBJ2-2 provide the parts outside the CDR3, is DSGVTQTPKHLITATGQRVTLRCSPRSGDLSVYWYQQSLDQGLQFLIQYYNGEERAKGNILERFSAQQFPDLHSELNLSSLELGDSALYFCASSVQGNTGELFFGEGSRLTVL.

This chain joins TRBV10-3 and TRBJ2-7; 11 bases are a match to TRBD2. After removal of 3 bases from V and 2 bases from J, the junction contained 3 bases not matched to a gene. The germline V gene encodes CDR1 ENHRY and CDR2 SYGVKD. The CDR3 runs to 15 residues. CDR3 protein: CAISDLTSGTYEQYF. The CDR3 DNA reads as TGTGCCATCAGTGATCTGACTAGCGGGACCTACGAGCAGTACTTC.

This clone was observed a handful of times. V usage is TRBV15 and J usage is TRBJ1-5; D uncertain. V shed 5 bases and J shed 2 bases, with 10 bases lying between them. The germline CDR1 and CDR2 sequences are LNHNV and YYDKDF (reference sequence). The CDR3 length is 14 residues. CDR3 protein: CATSQKSGNQPQHF. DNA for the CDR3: TGTGCCACCAGCCAGAAATCGGGCAATCAGCCCCAGCATTTT.

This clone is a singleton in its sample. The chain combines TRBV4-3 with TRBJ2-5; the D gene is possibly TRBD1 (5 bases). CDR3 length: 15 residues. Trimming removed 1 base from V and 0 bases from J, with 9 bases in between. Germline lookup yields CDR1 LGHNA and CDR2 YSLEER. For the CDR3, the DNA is TGCGCCAGCAGCCAAGCCCCGGACAACCAAGAGACCCAGTACTTC. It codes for CASSQAPDNQETQYF.

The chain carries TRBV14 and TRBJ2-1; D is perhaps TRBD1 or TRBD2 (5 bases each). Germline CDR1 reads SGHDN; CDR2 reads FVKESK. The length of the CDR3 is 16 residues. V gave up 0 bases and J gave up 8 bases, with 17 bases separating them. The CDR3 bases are TGTGCCAGCAGCCAAGACCGGGACCCCGAGGGCTATGAGCAGTTCTTC. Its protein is CASSQDRDPEGYEQFF. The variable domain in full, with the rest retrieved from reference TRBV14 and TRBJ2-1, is EAGVTQFPSHSVIEKGQTVTLRCDPISGHDNLYWYRRVMGKEIKFLLHFVKESKQDESGMPNNRFLAERTGGTYSTLKVQPAELEDSGVYFCASSQDRDPEGYEQFFGPGTRLTVL.

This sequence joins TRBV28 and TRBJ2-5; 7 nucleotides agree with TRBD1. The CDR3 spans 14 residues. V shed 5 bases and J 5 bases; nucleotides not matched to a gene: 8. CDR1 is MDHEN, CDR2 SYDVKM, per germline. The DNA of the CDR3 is TGTGCCAGCAGTAAGACAGGGTCGTCGGAGACCCAGTACTTC. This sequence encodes CASSKTGSSETQYF.

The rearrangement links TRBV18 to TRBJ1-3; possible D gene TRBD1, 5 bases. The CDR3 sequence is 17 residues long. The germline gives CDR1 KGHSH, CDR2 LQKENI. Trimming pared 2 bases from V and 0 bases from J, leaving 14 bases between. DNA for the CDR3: TGTGCCAGCTCACCAATGGTGACGGGGGACTCTGGAAACACCATATATTTT. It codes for CASSPMVTGDSGNTIYF.

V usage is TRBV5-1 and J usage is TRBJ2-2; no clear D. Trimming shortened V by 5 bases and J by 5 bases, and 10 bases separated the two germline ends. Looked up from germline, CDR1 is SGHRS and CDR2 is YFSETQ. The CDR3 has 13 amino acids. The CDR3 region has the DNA TGCGCCAGCAGAGAACCGGTGACCGGGGAGCTGTTTTTT. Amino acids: CASREPVTGELFF.

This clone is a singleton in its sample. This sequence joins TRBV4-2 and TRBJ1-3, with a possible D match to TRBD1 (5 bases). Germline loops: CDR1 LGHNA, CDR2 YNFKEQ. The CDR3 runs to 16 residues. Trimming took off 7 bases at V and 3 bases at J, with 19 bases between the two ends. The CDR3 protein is CASTLTRGAGGNTIYF. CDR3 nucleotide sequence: TGTGCCAGCACCCTTACACGGGGCGCGGGTGGAAACACCATATATTTT.

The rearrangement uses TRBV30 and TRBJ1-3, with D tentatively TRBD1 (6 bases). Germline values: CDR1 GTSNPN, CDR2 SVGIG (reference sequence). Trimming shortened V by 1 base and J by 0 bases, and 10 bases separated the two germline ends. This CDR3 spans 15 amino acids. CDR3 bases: TGTGCCTGGAGTGCAGGGGATATCTCTGGAAACACCATATATTTT. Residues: CAWSAGDISGNTIYF. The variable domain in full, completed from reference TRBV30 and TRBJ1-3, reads SQTIHQWPATLVQPVGSPLSLECTVEGTSNPNLYWYRQAAGRGLQLLFYSVGIGQISSEVPQNLSASRPQDRQFILSSKKLLLSDSGFYLCAWSAGDISGNTIYFGEGSWLTVV.

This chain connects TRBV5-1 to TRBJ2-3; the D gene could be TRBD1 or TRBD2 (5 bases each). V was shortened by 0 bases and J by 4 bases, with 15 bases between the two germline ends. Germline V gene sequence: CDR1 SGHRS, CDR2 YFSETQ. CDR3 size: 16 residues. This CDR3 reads CASSLGQGVGSDTQYF. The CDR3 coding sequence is TGCGCCAGCAGCTTGGGGCAGGGAGTCGGATCAGATACGCAGTATTTT.

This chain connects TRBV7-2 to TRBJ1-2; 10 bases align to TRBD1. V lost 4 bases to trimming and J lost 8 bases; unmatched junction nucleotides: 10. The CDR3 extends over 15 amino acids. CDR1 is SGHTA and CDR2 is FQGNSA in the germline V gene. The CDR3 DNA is TGTGCCAGCAGCTATGTGGTCGGGACAGGGGTGGGCTACACCTTC. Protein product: CASSYVVGTGVGYTF.

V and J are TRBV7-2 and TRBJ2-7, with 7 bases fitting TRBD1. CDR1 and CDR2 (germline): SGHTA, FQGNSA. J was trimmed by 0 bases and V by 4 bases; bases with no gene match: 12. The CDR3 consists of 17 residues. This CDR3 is CASSSLPGQLPSYEQYF. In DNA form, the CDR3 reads TGTGCCAGCAGCTCTCTACCGGGACAGCTTCCCTCCTACGAGCAGTACTTC.

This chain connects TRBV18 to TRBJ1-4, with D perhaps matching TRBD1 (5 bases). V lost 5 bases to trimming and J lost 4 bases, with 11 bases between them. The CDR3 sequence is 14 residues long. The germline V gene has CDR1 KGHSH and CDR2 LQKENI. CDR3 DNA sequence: TGTGCCAGCTCAACTACGGGACTTAATGAAAAACTGTTTTTT. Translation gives CASSTTGLNEKLFF.